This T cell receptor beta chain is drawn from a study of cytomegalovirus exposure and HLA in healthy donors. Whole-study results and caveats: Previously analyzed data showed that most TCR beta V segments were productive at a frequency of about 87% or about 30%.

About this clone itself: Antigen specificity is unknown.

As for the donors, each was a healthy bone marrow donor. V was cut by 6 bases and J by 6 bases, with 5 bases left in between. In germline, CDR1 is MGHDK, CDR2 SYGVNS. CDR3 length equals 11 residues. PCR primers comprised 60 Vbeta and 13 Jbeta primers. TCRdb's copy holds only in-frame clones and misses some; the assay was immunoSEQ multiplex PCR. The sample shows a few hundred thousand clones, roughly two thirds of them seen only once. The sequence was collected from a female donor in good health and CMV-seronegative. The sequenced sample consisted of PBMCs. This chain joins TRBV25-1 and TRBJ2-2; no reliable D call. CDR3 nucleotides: TGTGCCAGCAGCCTGTCCGGGGAGCTGTTTTTT. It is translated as CASSLSGELFF. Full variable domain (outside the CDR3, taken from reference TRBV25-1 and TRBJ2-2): EADIYQTPRYLVIGTGKKITLECSQTMGHDKMYWYQQDPGMELHLIHYSYGVNSTEKGDLSSESTVSRIRTEHFPLTLESARPSHTSQYLCASSLSGELFFGEGSRLTVL.